Listed here are 29 T cell receptor beta chains from one sample, sequenced in a study of blood T cell repertoires in COVID-19. Sequenced by immunoSEQ multiplex PCR; TCRdb stores in-frame clones only, minus some. Here the sample spans roughly 300,000 clones, around 90% being singletons. The specimen sequenced was PBMCs or T cells enriched from blood (not recorded which). Every receptor here comes from a woman aged 25 to 39 who had recovered from COVID-19.

J is TRBJ1-3 and V is TRBV19, with D possibly matching TRBD1 (6 bases). The CDR3 loop spans 15 amino acids. V was shortened by 5 bases and J by 0 bases, with 11 bases between the two germline ends. CDR1 is LNHDA and CDR2 is SQIVND in the germline V gene (reference sequence). This CDR3 is CASSLGTHSGNTIYF. The CDR3 region has the DNA TGTGCCAGTAGTCTTGGGACACACTCTGGAAACACCATATATTTT.

The chain recombines TRBV21-1 with TRBJ1-2; TRBD1 is the table's D call and was not checked against the DNA. TRBV21-1 represents a pseudogene. The CDR3 covers 13 residues. The DNA of the CDR3 is TGTGCCAGCAGCAAGACAGAAAACTATGGCTACACCTTC. This sequence encodes CASSKTENYGYTF.

This chain links TRBV6-5 with TRBJ2-7; TRBD2 aligns across 9 bases. The CDR3 is 15 residues long. With V trimmed by 6 bases and J by 3 bases, 9 bases remained unmatched. Germline CDR1 is MNHEY and CDR2 is SVGAGI. The CDR3 loop is CASSPAGGAHYEQYF. The CDR3 coding sequence is TGTGCCAGCAGCCCCGCGGGGGGGGCCCACTACGAGCAGTACTTC.

The chain combines TRBV4-1 with TRBJ1-3; 8 bases align to TRBD1. J gave up 4 bases and V 0 bases, and 11 bases lay outside the gene matches. Germline CDR1 MGHRA, CDR2 YSYEKL. The CDR3 length is 18 residues. The CDR3 spells CASSQERRGRITGNTIYF. Written as DNA, the CDR3 is TGCGCCAGCAGCCAAGAACGCAGGGGGCGCATAACCGGAAACACCATATATTTT.

The chain couples TRBV4-1 to TRBJ1-1; D unresolved. Trimming took off 4 bases at V and 0 bases at J, with 9 bases between the two ends. Germline V gene sequence: CDR1 MGHRA, CDR2 YSYEKL. The CDR3 spans 14 residues. Here the CDR3 DNA reads TGCGCCAGCAGCCTGAACAGCTTGAACACTGAAGCTTTCTTT. Translation gives CASSLNSLNTEAFF.

V usage is TRBV18 and J usage is TRBJ2-1, with D possibly TRBD2 on 6 matching bases. The V gene lost 1 base and the J gene lost 1 base, with 8 bases spanning the gap. This CDR3 contains 15 residues. Germline CDR1 is KGHSH and CDR2 is LQKENI. CDR3 nucleotides: TGTGCCAGCTCACCACAAGCGGGTTCCTACAATGAGCAGTTCTTC. It codes for CASSPQAGSYNEQFF.

The chain is built from TRBV6-5 and TRBJ2-3; 10 positions agree with TRBD2. There are 15 residues in the CDR3. Germline-derived CDR1 and CDR2 are MNHEY and SVGAGI. J lost 4 bases, V lost 3 bases, and 4 bases had no gene match. Here the CDR3 reads CASSYLAGDPDTQYF. DNA for the CDR3: TGTGCCAGCAGTTATCTAGCGGGGGATCCAGATACGCAGTATTTT.

CDR3 protein: CASSLAQPPNYGYTF. For the CDR3, the DNA is TGTGCCAGCAGCTTAGCACAGCCCCCCAACTATGGCTACACCTTC. The chain is built from TRBV7-9 and TRBJ1-2; D is undetermined. V lost 0 bases and J lost 2, with 10 bases in between. This CDR3 spans 15 amino acids. Germline-derived CDR1 and CDR2 are SEHNR and FQNEAQ (reference sequence).

V usage is TRBV7-8 and J usage is TRBJ2-7; D may be TRBD2 (5 bases). The CDR3 extends over 14 amino acids. The germline V gene encodes CDR1 SGHVS and CDR2 FQNEAQ. V lost 1 base to trimming and J lost 1 base, with 8 bases between them. CDR3 amino acids: CASSLGRTSYEQYF. The CDR3 coding sequence is TGTGCCAGCAGCTTAGGTCGGACTTCCTACGAGCAGTACTTC.

V is TRBV18 and J is TRBJ2-7; 7 nucleotides match TRBD1. This CDR3 has 13 amino acids. V dropped 4 bases and J dropped 6; count of bases not matched to a gene: 6. The germline V gene encodes CDR1 KGHSH and CDR2 LQKENI. The CDR3 spells CASSRLGGTEQYF. The CDR3 nucleotides are TGTGCCAGCTCACGGCTAGGGGGCACCGAGCAGTACTTC.

The V and J genes are TRBV4-3 and TRBJ1-1; 7 nucleotides align to TRBD1. Germline V gives CDR1 LGHNA, CDR2 YSLEER. The CDR3 length is 15 residues. The V and J ends lost 1 base and 1 base, in that order; junction bases with no gene match: 3. CDR3 protein: CASSQARGRNTEAFF. In DNA form, the CDR3 reads TGCGCCAGCAGCCAAGCCAGGGGGAGGAACACTGAAGCTTTCTTT.

The sample holds a few counts of this clone. The chain combines TRBV5-1 with TRBJ1-5, with D possibly matching TRBD1 (6 bases). This CDR3 contains 14 residues. Germline values: CDR1 SGHRS, CDR2 YFSETQ. The V end was cut by 4 bases, the J end by 3 bases, with 11 bases between. The CDR3 nucleotides read TGCGCCAGCAGCCTCAGGGGCCCCAATCAGCCCCAGCATTTT. Its protein product is CASSLRGPNQPQHF.

This clone has only one observation. The chain has TRBV12-5 and TRBJ1-3; D is possibly TRBD1 (6 bases). V was clipped by 9 bases and J by 1 base, with 10 bases between them. Germline CDR1 is LGHNT and CDR2 is FRNRAP. The CDR3 covers 13 residues. CDR3 region: CASLQGSGNTIYF. CDR3 coding DNA: TGTGCTAGCCTACAGGGTTCTGGAAACACCATATATTTT.

This clone is a singleton in its sample. The chain uses TRBV9 and TRBJ1-2; 7 bases match TRBD1. The V and J ends lost 4 bases and 4 bases, in that order; junction bases with no gene match: 7. This CDR3 is built from 14 residues. CDR1 SGDLS and CDR2 YYNGEE come from the germline V gene. The chain's CDR3 is CASSPDRVFYGYTF. CDR3 in DNA: TGTGCCAGCAGCCCCGACAGGGTTTTCTATGGCTACACCTTC. Full variable domain (outside the CDR3, taken from reference TRBV9 and TRBJ1-2): DSGVTQTPKHLITATGQRVTLRCSPRSGDLSVYWYQQSLDQGLQFLIQYYNGEERAKGNILERFSAQQFPDLHSELNLSSLELGDSALYFCASSPDRVFYGYTFGSGTRLTVV.

The V call is TRBV9, the J call TRBJ2-5; 9 nucleotides align to TRBD2. The CDR3 consists of 16 residues. Germline values: CDR1 SGDLS, CDR2 YYNGEE. The V gene end was trimmed by 0 bases and the J gene end by 0 bases; junction bases not matched to a gene: 3. The CDR3 protein is CASSVGASGDQETQYF. CDR3 nucleotides: TGTGCCAGCAGCGTAGGAGCTAGCGGGGACCAAGAGACCCAGTACTTC.

The V and J genes are TRBV6-2 or TRBV6-3 and TRBJ2-7, with 9 bases aligning to TRBD1. The CDR3 contains 15 residues. The germline V gene encodes CDR1 MNHEY and CDR2 SVGEGT. V lost 2 bases to trimming and J lost 2 bases; unmatched junction nucleotides: 4. The CDR3 DNA is TGTGCCAGCAGTTACCCCCGGGACAGGGCCTACGAGCAGTACTTC. Protein product: CASSYPRDRAYEQYF.

This chain joins TRBV19 and TRBJ2-3; 10 bases match TRBD2. CDR1 and CDR2 (germline): LNHDA, SQIVND (reference sequence). The CDR3 spans 15 residues. Losses at the gene ends were 4 bases for V and 2 bases for J; bases not matched to a gene: 3. CDR3 sequence: CASSTGTSATDTQYF. The CDR3 region has the DNA TGTGCCAGTAGTACAGGGACTAGCGCCACAGATACGCAGTATTTT.

This chain uses TRBV4-1 with TRBJ1-1; tentative D call: TRBD1 (5 bases). Germline assignment: CDR1 MGHRA and CDR2 YSYEKL. The CDR3 spans 15 residues. V lost 2 bases, J lost 10 bases, and 20 bases lay in between. The chain's CDR3 is CASSQPGTVNYVAFF. Here the CDR3 DNA reads TGCGCCAGCAGCCAACCCGGGACTGTTAATTATGTAGCTTTCTTT.

The chain uses TRBV7-6 and TRBJ1-1; D not resolved. V lost 1 base and J lost 2, with 8 bases in between. The CDR3 runs 14 residues. Germline CDR1 is SGHVS and CDR2 is FNYEAQ. The CDR3 spells CASSLDPVNTEAFF. The CDR3 DNA reads as TGTGCCAGCAGCTTAGATCCGGTTAACACTGAAGCTTTCTTT. The variable domain in full, completed from reference TRBV7-6 and TRBJ1-1, reads GAGVSQSPRYKVTKRGQDVALRCDPISGHVSLYWYRQALGQGPEFLTYFNYEAQQDKSGLPNDRFSAERPEGSISTLTIQRTEQRDSAMYRCASSLDPVNTEAFFGQGTRLTVV.

On this clone: This specimen includes other DNA sequences encoding the same CDR3. V gene TRBV9 combines with J gene TRBJ2-3; 7 bases agree with TRBD1. With 4 bases clipped from V and 6 bases from J, the junction kept 2 bases outside the gene matches. The CDR3 runs to 12 residues. Germline CDR1 is SGDLS and CDR2 is YYNGEE. The CDR3 DNA reads TGTGCCAGCAGCCCCAGGGGGGATACGCAGTATTTT. Residues: CASSPRGDTQYF. Full variable domain (rest looked up from reference TRBV9 and TRBJ2-3): DSGVTQTPKHLITATGQRVTLRCSPRSGDLSVYWYQQSLDQGLQFLIQYYNGEERAKGNILERFSAQQFPDLHSELNLSSLELGDSALYFCASSPRGDTQYFGPGTRLTVL.

This clone was seen a handful of times. The genes are TRBV9 and TRBJ1-5; a possible D gene is TRBD1 (5 bases). V lost 4 bases and J 6 bases, leaving 11 bases between the germline ends. Germline assignment: CDR1 SGDLS and CDR2 YYNGEE. This CDR3 spans 13 amino acids. This CDR3 is CASSTREGQPQHF. The CDR3 DNA sequence: TGTGCCAGCAGCACCAGGGAGGGTCAGCCCCAGCATTTT.

CDR3 residues: CASSTYSLADTQYF. CDR3 nucleotide sequence: TGTGCCAGCAGCACCTACTCTTTGGCAGATACGCAGTATTTT. This chain joins TRBV7-3 and TRBJ2-3; D call uncertain. V gave up 5 bases and J gave up 4 bases, with 13 bases separating them. Germline V lookup: CDR1 SGHTA, CDR2 FQGTGA. The CDR3 sequence is 14 residues long.

The V call is TRBV9, the J call TRBJ2-2, with a tentative D call TRBD2 (5 bases). Germline V CDR1 and CDR2: SGDLS, YYNGEE. The germline V and J ends were trimmed by 0 bases and 5 bases, with 14 bases remaining between them. The CDR3 extends over 16 amino acids. As DNA, the CDR3 is TGTGCCAGCAGCGTAGGTAGCCCTTCGGGGACCGGGGAGCTGTTTTTT. It is translated as CASSVGSPSGTGELFF.

The chain joins TRBV5-1 to TRBJ1-2, with D possibly TRBD1 on 6 matching bases. The V end was cut by 2 bases, the J end by 6 bases, with 8 bases between. The CDR3 spans 12 residues. CDR1 and CDR2 from the germline V gene are SGHRS and YFSETQ. The CDR3 region is CASSLQGDGYTF. CDR3 nucleotide sequence: TGCGCCAGCAGCTTACAGGGAGATGGCTACACCTTC.

This sequence joins TRBV3-1 (or the pseudogene TRBV3-2) and TRBJ2-7, with D perhaps matching TRBD1 (6 bases). Trimming removed 0 bases from V and 6 bases from J, with 15 bases in between. Germline CDR1 LGHDT, CDR2 YNNKEL (reference sequence). The CDR3 covers 15 residues. CDR3 loop: CASSQDRTGKIEQYF. Written as DNA, the CDR3 is TGTGCCAGCAGCCAAGATCGCACAGGGAAGATCGAGCAGTACTTC.

The chain couples TRBV7-2 to TRBJ1-5; perhaps TRBD1 as D (5 bases). This CDR3 has 17 amino acids. Trimming stripped 1 base from V and 5 bases from J, with 18 bases between. Germline V gene data show CDR1 as SGHTA and CDR2 as FQGNSA. This chain's CDR3 is CASSLGVGAGGHQPQHF. The CDR3 DNA is TGTGCCAGCAGCTTAGGGGTTGGGGCAGGTGGACATCAGCCCCAGCATTTT.

In this sample, this clone turned up once. The CDR3 DNA follows: TGTGCCAGCTCACCTGCCGGGACAGGGCTAATCAGTGCTGAAGCTTTCTTT. This codes for CASSPAGTGLISAEAFF. The V and J genes are TRBV18 and TRBJ1-1; TRBD1 agrees at 9 bases. This CDR3 comprises 17 residues. Looked up from germline, CDR1 is KGHSH and CDR2 is LQKENI. After removal of 3 bases from V and 6 bases from J, the junction contained 14 bases not matched to a gene.

The chain recombines TRBV5-1 with TRBJ1-5; TRBD1 aligns across 7 bases. Trimming removed 0 bases from V and 3 bases from J; junction bases left unmatched: 6. The CDR3 has 16 residues. Germline CDR1 and CDR2: SGHRS and YFSETQ. This CDR3 is CASSLAVGGNNQPQHF. The CDR3 region has the DNA TGCGCCAGCAGCTTGGCCGTAGGGGGCAACAATCAGCCCCAGCATTTT.

The rearrangement joins TRBV29-1 to TRBJ1-4; possibly TRBD1 for D (5 bases). The CDR3 runs to 13 residues. Trimming stripped 2 bases from V and 7 bases from J, with 11 bases between. CDR1 and CDR2 (germline): SQVTM, ANQGSEA. The CDR3 region is CSVEPQVGEKLFF. The CDR3, as DNA: TGCAGCGTTGAACCACAGGTTGGTGAAAAACTGTTTTTT.